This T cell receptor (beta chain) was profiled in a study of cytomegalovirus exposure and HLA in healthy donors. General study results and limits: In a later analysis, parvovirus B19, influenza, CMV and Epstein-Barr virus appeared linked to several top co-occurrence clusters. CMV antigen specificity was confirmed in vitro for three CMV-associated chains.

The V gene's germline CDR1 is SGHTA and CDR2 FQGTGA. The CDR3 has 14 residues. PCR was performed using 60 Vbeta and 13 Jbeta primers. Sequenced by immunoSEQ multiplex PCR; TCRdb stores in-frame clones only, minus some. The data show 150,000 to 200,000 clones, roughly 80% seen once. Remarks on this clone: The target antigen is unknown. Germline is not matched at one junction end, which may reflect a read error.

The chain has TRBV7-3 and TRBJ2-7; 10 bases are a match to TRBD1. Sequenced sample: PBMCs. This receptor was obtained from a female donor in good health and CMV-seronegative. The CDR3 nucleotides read TGTGCCGGCAGCTCGACAGGGGGCGGGCACGAGCAGTACTTC. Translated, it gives CAGSSTGGGHEQYF.